The entry that follows covers one T cell receptor (beta chain) sequence. What this receptor recognizes is not known. No base quality information exists; no much larger clone differs at one position. This specimen belongs to a study of CD8 T cells in ankylosing spondylitis (TCRdb year 2017). Broadly, across the study: The study set out to find disease-linked TCR variants by profiling T cell receptor beta repertoires in ankylosing spondylitis patients and healthy donors. Samples of peripheral blood were taken, and for ankylosing spondylitis patients, synovial fluid was collected as well. The full study cohort was made up of approximately 27 ankylosing spondylitis patients and 108 healthy donors.

The full study reports these points: Blood from ankylosing spondylitis patients appeared to be characterized by a TCR beta motif composed of about eight highly homologous amino acid variants. Some motif variants were previously reported in synovial fluid and blood of reactive arthritis patients, suggesting common disease-initiation mechanisms. The disease-linked clones had a CD8+ phenotype and were found at relatively low frequencies in peripheral blood. The disease-linked clones were reported as significantly enriched in matched synovial fluid samples from ankylosing spondylitis patients.

TCRdb records Illumina HiSeq 2500 as the sequencer. TCR beta libraries were prepared by quantitative 5'-RACE with molecular barcodes. The study's own analysis went as follows. A new computational method based on a probabilistic model of VDJ rearrangement was used to identify disease-linked TCR variants. In TCRdb, the public reads were trimmed at Q25 with fastp and aligned with MiXCR, with productive beta chains retained. Each CDR3 protein gets just one entry, which takes the most common genes and DNA from the rows behind it. What appears here as the V and J calls and clone size reflects TCRdb's work, not the paper's. This sample comprises 350,000 to 450,000 distinct CDR3 sequences, roughly 27% of them detected only once. The top ten clones comprise about 1% of the sample. Counted from cysteine to phenylalanine, this CDR3 has 15 amino acids. The entry retains the CDR3 DNA only, 45 bases that are in frame from base 1. V and J are trimmed by 3 bases and 3 bases, and the gene matches miss 7 bases of the junction. Per the germline V gene, SGHDT is the CDR1 and YYEEEE is the CDR2.

Sequenced sample: blood, either unsorted or a sorted T cell fraction (not recorded which). This TCR derives from a male donor with ankylosing spondylitis. The sequence joins TRBV5-6 to TRBJ2-7; a stretch of 9 junction bases matches TRBD2. The bases read TGTGCCAGCAGCTCCGCCGCGGGAGGGAACTACGAGCAGTACTTC. It translates as CASSSAAGGNYEQYF.